This T cell receptor (beta chain) was captured in a study of T cells in Graves' hyperthyroidism and ophthalmopathy. Each diagnosis drew on symptoms, thyroxine, TRAb, thyroid ultrasound and orbital computed tomography findings. V gave up 3 bases and J gave up 4 bases, with 12 bases separating them. CDR1 and CDR2 (germline): SGHTA, FQGNSA. The CDR3 contains 14 residues. Amplification targeted TCR beta CDR3 regions from RNA transcripts. Primed by the HTBI set, a first-round RT-PCR was run on the TCR CDR3. TCRdb called the multiplex PCR reads again in MiXCR, with one record for every CDR3 protein. The sample includes a few hundred thousand distinct CDR3 sequences, around a sixth of them seen just once.

This rearrangement joins TRBV7-2 to TRBJ1-2; unclear D gene. The clonotype comes from a woman aged 25 to 39 with Graves' hyperthyroidism. Specimen: blood. In DNA form, the CDR3 reads TGTGCCAGCAGCTTGGAGGTGGCAGTCTATGGCTACACCTTC. Translating it yields CASSLEVAVYGYTF.